This T cell receptor beta chain was sequenced in a study of identical twins. Regarding the study as a whole: Less excess twin sharing appeared in beta out-of-frame sequences. Because invariant MAIT and iNKT cells could be present, zero-insertion analyses could be partly confounded.

With 5 bases removed from V and 2 bases from J, the gap between germline ends came to 13 bases. This CDR3 has 14 residues. Donors uniformly comprised healthy Caucasians. One entry per CDR3 protein, called by TCRdb with MiXCR from the 5' RACE reads. The data show around 550,000 distinct CDR3 sequences, about 15% seen once. This clonotype appeared a few times. Its antigen is undetermined. Another study also made use of these data, one on yellow fever vaccine responses in identical twins. This second study notes: After vaccination, twins' T cell response reportedly seemed partly convergent, partly personalized.

This TCR was recovered from a woman between 18 and 30 years old in good health. The sequencing input was CD4+ T cells sorted from blood. The chain has TRBV12-3 or TRBV12-4 and TRBJ2-7; D gene unclear. The CDR3 nucleotides read TGTGCCAGCAGTAGACTGATGGGAACCTACGAGCAGTACTTC. Protein: CASSRLMGTYEQYF.